The clone carrying this T cell receptor beta chain was seen repeatedly, ten times or more. RNA transcripts were the template for amplifying TCR beta CDR3 regions. HTBI primers drove first-round RT-PCR of the TCR CDR3. TCRdb independently ran MiXCR on the multiplex PCR reads; one entry per CDR3 protein. In the table there are 240,000 or so distinct CDR3 sequences, 15% to 20% of which are singletons. Researchers barred patients who had uncontrolled infection, other autoimmune disease, pregnancy or lactation. On the basis of clinical symptoms, serum thyroxine and TRAb, thyroid ultrasound and orbital computed tomography, diagnoses were made. CDR1 is SGDLS, CDR2 YYNGEE, per germline. CDR3 length: 13 residues. The V gene lost 0 bases and the J gene lost 4 bases, with 7 bases spanning the gap. This record comes from a study of T cells in Graves' hyperthyroidism and ophthalmopathy. For the study at large: Pretreatment peripheral blood was obtained at initial diagnosis.

V is TRBV9 and J is TRBJ1-2; unclear D gene. Material: blood. This sequence was found in a woman younger than 35 with Graves' ophthalmopathy. Here the CDR3 reads CASSVVSSYGYTF. DNA of the CDR3: TGTGCCAGCAGCGTAGTAAGCAGCTATGGCTACACCTTC.